Following are 14 T cell receptor beta chains from one sample sequenced in a study of blood T cell repertoires in COVID-19. Only in-frame clones appear in the TCRdb table, and some are missing; sequencing was by immunoSEQ multiplex PCR. The top ten hold approximately 2% of the sample, which has 99,000 or so clones, around nine tenths seen once. Sequencing input: peripheral blood. Source of these receptors: a man in his fifties with COVID-19, enrolled during active disease.

V usage is TRBV3-1 (or the pseudogene TRBV3-2) and J usage is TRBJ2-1; 8 nucleotides agree with TRBD2. Germline CDR1 LGHDT, CDR2 YNNKEL (reference sequence). The V and J ends lost 4 bases and 5 bases, in that order; junction bases with no gene match: 4. The CDR3 covers 14 residues. CDR3 in DNA: TGTGCCAGCAGCCCGCGGGGGGCCAACAATGAGCAGTTCTTC. Translation gives CASSPRGANNEQFF.

In nucleotides, the CDR3 is TGTGCCAGCAGTCCCGGGACAGGACTTACCTATGGCTACACCTTC. Encoded protein: CASSPGTGLTYGYTF. The V and J genes are TRBV6-5 and TRBJ1-2, with TRBD1 identical over 8 bases. With 5 bases clipped from V and 4 bases from J, the junction kept 9 bases outside the gene matches. Germline values: CDR1 MNHEY, CDR2 SVGAGI. The CDR3 consists of 15 residues.

V gene TRBV18 combines with J gene TRBJ2-7, with 11 bases aligning to TRBD2. Germline V gives CDR1 KGHSH, CDR2 LQKENI. This CDR3 is 19 amino acids long. V was clipped by 0 bases and J by 1 base; unmatched bases: 11. CDR3 coding DNA: TGTGCCAGCTCACCACCGATGGCTAGCGGGGGGCTGGGGTCCTACGAGCAGTACTTC. It is translated as CASSPPMASGGLGSYEQYF.

Concerning this clone itself: A junction end diverges from the germline sequence, so it may reflect a read error. The chain is built from TRBV19 and TRBJ2-1; 13 bases are a match to TRBD2. The CDR3 sequence is 14 residues long. The germline CDR1 and CDR2 sequences are LNHDA and SQIVND (reference sequence). The CDR3 DNA follows: TGTGCCAGTAGTAGTACACTAGCGGGGGGGGCGGAGCTCTTC. As protein: CASSSTLAGGAELF.

The J gene is TRBJ1-1, the V gene TRBV6-1, with 8 bases fitting TRBD1. CDR3 size: 12 residues. Per the germline V gene, CDR1 is MNHNS and CDR2 is SASEGT. V lost 1 base, J lost 11 bases, and 3 bases stayed unmatched. The DNA of the CDR3 is TGTGCCAGCAGTGAAGGGACAGGGTTCGCTTTCTTT. Translating it yields CASSEGTGFAFF.

The chain joins TRBV7-2 to TRBJ2-7; no clear D. The V gene lost 6 bases and the J gene lost 3 bases, with 18 bases spanning the gap. Germline V gives CDR1 SGHTA, CDR2 FQGNSA. The CDR3 totals 15 residues. The CDR3 protein is CASRPRPSQFYEQYF. CDR3 DNA: TGTGCCAGCAGACCGAGGCCCTCCCAATTCTACGAGCAGTACTTC.

The chain employs TRBV30 and TRBJ2-4; TRBD1 matches at 7 bases. This CDR3 comprises 13 residues. Losses at the gene ends were 7 bases for V and 4 bases for J; bases not matched to a gene: 7. Germline CDR1 is GTSNPN and CDR2 is SVGIG (reference sequence). The CDR3 DNA reads as TGTGCCTTCCAGAGGACAGGAAAAAACATTCAGTACTTC. This encodes CAFQRTGKNIQYF. Supplemented by reference TRBV30 and TRBJ2-4, the full variable domain reads SQTIHQWPATLVQPVGSPLSLECTVEGTSNPNLYWYRQAAGRGLQLLFYSVGIGQISSEVPQNLSASRPQDRQFILSSKKLLLSDSGFYLCAFQRTGKNIQYFGAGTRLSVL.

V and J are TRBV5-6 and TRBJ1-2; TRBD1 might be the D (6 bases). Deletions cut 4 bases from V and 5 bases from J, with 18 bases between. CDR3 length: 15 residues. Germline CDR1 reads SGHDT; CDR2 reads YYEEEE. CDR3 region: CASSNPGEAYYGYTF. The CDR3 DNA reads as TGTGCCAGCAGCAATCCAGGGGAAGCCTATTATGGCTACACCTTC. The full variable domain, with the rest looked up from reference TRBV5-6 and TRBJ1-2, is DAGVTQSPTHLIKTRGQQVTLRCSPKSGHDTVSWYQQALGQGPQFIFQYYEEEERQRGNFPDRFSGHQFPNYSSELNVNALLLGDSALYLCASSNPGEAYYGYTFGSGTRLTVV.

This clone was detected a few times. J is TRBJ2-3 and V is TRBV7-3; D might be TRBD1 (6 bases). The CDR3 has 13 amino acids. V was shortened by 5 bases and J by 3 bases, with 9 bases between the two germline ends. Germline CDR1 reads SGHTA; CDR2 reads FQGTGA. CDR3 protein: CASSRQVTDTQYF. Written as DNA, the CDR3 is TGTGCCAGCAGCAGACAGGTGACAGATACGCAGTATTTT.

The CDR3 DNA reads as TGTGCCAGCAGCTTGGGGGGGCTGGCTAACTATGGCTACACCTTC. Its translation is CASSLGGLANYGYTF. The J gene is TRBJ1-2, the V gene TRBV28, with D perhaps TRBD1 (6 bases). From germline, CDR1 is MDHEN and CDR2 SYDVKM. The CDR3 is 15 residues long. Trimming pared 6 bases from V and 0 bases from J, leaving 14 bases between.

The CDR3 nucleotides are TGCAGTGCTCGTGGTACAGGGGGCAGAACTGAAGCTTTCTTT. This translates into CSARGTGGRTEAFF. V usage is TRBV20-1 and J usage is TRBJ1-1; 9 bases are shared with TRBD1. The V gene's germline CDR1 is DFQATT and CDR2 SNEGSKA (reference sequence). CDR3 length: 14 amino acids. V lost 5 bases to trimming and J lost 5 bases; unmatched junction nucleotides: 9.

The gene calls are TRBV29-1 and TRBJ1-1; possible D gene TRBD1, 5 bases. CDR3 length equals 15 residues. The germline gives CDR1 SQVTM, CDR2 ANQGSEA. The V and J ends lost 4 bases and 1 base respectively, with 16 bases between them. The CDR3 sequence: CSVGPLRQKNTEAFF. The DNA of the CDR3 is TGCAGCGTTGGCCCCCTCAGACAGAAGAACACTGAAGCTTTCTTT.

The table lists this clone with a few counts. The genes are TRBV5-6 and TRBJ1-2, with D maybe TRBD1 (6 bases). V dropped 6 bases and J dropped 3 bases, with 15 bases sitting between them. Looked up from germline, CDR1 is SGHDT and CDR2 is YYEEEE. The CDR3 runs 14 residues. CDR3 sequence: CASTRGGRDYGYTF. The CDR3 DNA reads as TGTGCCAGCACCCGGGGGGGCAGGGACTATGGCTACACCTTC.

This chain joins TRBV6-1 and TRBJ2-3; 8 positions match TRBD2. Trimming at V came to 4 bases and at J to 2 bases, leaving 8 bases not matched to a gene. CDR3 size: 16 residues. Germline V gene sequence: CDR1 MNHNS, CDR2 SASEGT. The CDR3 DNA reads as TGTGCCAGCAGTGCCTTTCGGGAGGGGGTCACAGATACGCAGTATTTT. It specifies CASSAFREGVTDTQYF.